Shown below are 24 T cell receptor beta chains from a single sample sequenced in a study of cytomegalovirus exposure and HLA in healthy donors. Vbeta (60) and Jbeta (13) primers were used in the PCR. This table comes from immunoSEQ multiplex PCR, and its TCRdb copy is limited to in-frame clones, with some not included. The profile shows around 90,000 clones, 85% of them singletons. The sequenced sample consisted of PBMCs. The receptors come from a man aged 40-50 years in good health and CMV-seropositive.

V gene TRBV30 combines with J gene TRBJ2-7; TRBD1 matches at 9 bases. V gave up 4 bases and J gave up 4 bases; unmatched junction bases: 2. Germline loops: CDR1 GTSNPN, CDR2 SVGIG (reference sequence). This CDR3 has 12 residues. As DNA, the CDR3 is TGTGCCTGGAAACAGGGGGCATACGAGCAGTACTTC. Residues: CAWKQGAYEQYF. The full variable domain, rest sourced from reference TRBV30 and TRBJ2-7, is SQTIHQWPATLVQPVGSPLSLECTVEGTSNPNLYWYRQAAGRGLQLLFYSVGIGQISSEVPQNLSASRPQDRQFILSSKKLLLSDSGFYLCAWKQGAYEQYFGPGTRLTVT.

The gene calls are TRBV2 and TRBJ2-5; 9 bases fit TRBD2. This CDR3 region has 14 residues. V trimming: 4 bases; J trimming: 4 bases; junction bases outside the gene matches: 4. Germline V CDR1 and CDR2: SNHLY, FYNNEI. The CDR3 protein is CASSGGLAIETQYF. In nucleotides, the CDR3 is TGTGCCAGCAGTGGGGGACTAGCTATAGAGACCCAGTACTTC.

This clone was found a few times. The chain has TRBV6-1 and TRBJ1-1; 7 bases match TRBD1. V lost 7 bases and J lost 5; bases outside the gene matches: 7. The CDR3 consists of 13 residues. Germline V lookup: CDR1 MNHNS, CDR2 SASEGT. CDR3 loop: CASIRQGKTEAFF. The CDR3, as DNA: TGTGCCAGCATAAGACAGGGAAAGACTGAAGCTTTCTTT.

The rearrangement links TRBV19 to TRBJ2-5, with 10 bases aligning to TRBD2. The CDR3 totals 16 residues. The germline V gene encodes CDR1 LNHDA and CDR2 SQIVND (reference sequence). Trimming removed 1 base from V and 7 bases from J; junction bases left unmatched: 9. CDR3 sequence reads: CASSIAASGGARTQYF. As DNA, the CDR3 is TGTGCCAGTAGTATAGCAGCTAGCGGGGGAGCTAGGACCCAGTACTTC.

This chain uses TRBV5-4 with TRBJ2-5, with D possibly matching TRBD1 (6 bases). Germline CDR1 is SGHNT and CDR2 is YYREEE (reference sequence). Trimming took 0 bases from V and 5 from J, leaving 11 bases between them. This CDR3 has 14 amino acids. The CDR3, as DNA: TGTGCCAGCAGCTTGGGACAGGTGGAGGAGACCCAGTACTTC. Encoded protein: CASSLGQVEETQYF.

The chain uses TRBV30 and TRBJ2-5; no reliable D call. V gave up 3 bases and J gave up 1 base, with 18 bases separating them. This CDR3 region has 16 residues. Germline V gene sequence: CDR1 GTSNPN, CDR2 SVGIG (reference sequence). CDR3 sequence reads: CAWRGSPGIIQETQYF. The CDR3 region has the DNA TGTGCCTGGAGAGGATCCCCAGGAATCATCCAAGAGACCCAGTACTTC.

The chain employs TRBV7-3 and TRBJ2-5; 12 bases align to TRBD1. This CDR3 region has 16 residues. The germline CDR1 and CDR2 sequences are SGHTA and FQGTGA. With 2 bases clipped from V and 5 bases from J, the junction kept 6 bases outside the gene matches. The CDR3 sequence is CASSLVGTGGGETQYF. The CDR3 DNA follows: TGTGCCAGCAGCTTAGTTGGGACAGGGGGCGGGGAGACCCAGTACTTC.

V gene TRBV7-8 combines with J gene TRBJ2-7; 8 nucleotides agree with TRBD1. Looked up from germline, CDR1 is SGHVS and CDR2 is FQNEAQ. The CDR3 runs 16 residues. The J segment lost 4 bases and the V segment lost 5 bases, leaving 13 bases of the junction unmatched. CDR3 loop: CASSPERQGLGYEQYF. The CDR3, as DNA: TGTGCCAGCAGCCCAGAACGACAGGGGTTGGGTTACGAGCAGTACTTC.

This chain uses TRBV5-6 with TRBJ1-2, with D possibly TRBD1 on 5 matching bases. The germline CDR1 and CDR2 sequences are SGHDT and YYEEEE. V lost 5 bases to trimming and J lost 4 bases, with 21 bases between them. This CDR3 contains 16 residues. CDR3 nucleotides: TGTGCCAGCAGTTACGGCATACAGGCTGATGGCTATGGCTACACCTTC. This translates into CASSYGIQADGYGYTF.

The chain joins TRBV11-2 to TRBJ2-7; D not certain. V gave up 0 bases and J gave up 3 bases, with 12 bases separating them. Germline CDR1 is SGHAT and CDR2 is FQNNGV. There are 15 residues in the CDR3. The CDR3 loop reads CASSLDNPRFYEQYF. The CDR3 coding sequence is TGTGCCAGCAGCTTAGACAATCCGCGTTTCTACGAGCAGTACTTC.

The chain recombines TRBV7-9 with TRBJ1-1; perhaps TRBD1 as D (6 bases). Germline V gene lookup returns CDR1 SEHNR and CDR2 FQNEAQ (reference sequence). The CDR3 runs 16 residues. With 1 base removed from V and 1 base from J, the gap between germline ends came to 13 bases. DNA of the CDR3: TGTGCCAGCAGCTTAGGATTAGACAGGAAGAACACTGAAGCTTTCTTT. Translation gives CASSLGLDRKNTEAFF.

A single count supports this clone. The V and J genes are TRBV21-1 and TRBJ2-1; the table names TRBD2, a call not compared with the DNA. TRBV21-1 is a listed pseudogene. This CDR3 is built from 12 residues. In DNA form, the CDR3 reads TGTGCCAGCAGGGGAGATTACAATGAGCAGTTCTTC. Amino acid sequence: CASRGDYNEQFF.

The V and J genes are TRBV25-1 and TRBJ2-7; a possible D gene is TRBD1 (5 bases). CDR1 MGHDK and CDR2 SYGVNS come from the germline V gene. V was clipped by 6 bases and J by 6 bases, with 9 bases between them. CDR3 length equals 11 residues. The chain's CDR3 is CASRQGAEQYF. The CDR3 DNA reads as TGTGCCAGCAGGCAGGGCGCCGAGCAGTACTTC.

V usage is TRBV5-1 and J usage is TRBJ2-3; 13 bases line up with TRBD2. Germline V gene data show CDR1 as SGHRS and CDR2 as YFSETQ. The CDR3 has 18 residues. Trimming cost V 3 bases and J 3 bases; bases outside gene matches: 10. CDR3: CASSSQLAGGLKTDTQYF. The CDR3 DNA reads TGCGCCAGCAGCTCTCAACTAGCGGGGGGGCTCAAGACAGATACGCAGTATTTT.

In the case of this clone: An end of the junction differs from the germline gene, which may be a read error. The chain links TRBV7-7 to TRBJ2-2, with 7 bases lining up with TRBD1. CDR3 length equals 13 residues. Germline CDR1 reads SSHAT; CDR2 reads FNYEAQ (reference sequence). As DNA, the CDR3 is TGTGCTAGCAGCAGGGGGAGCACCGGGGAGCTGTTTTTT. Amino acids: CASSRGSTGELFF.

This chain connects TRBV12-5 to TRBJ1-2, with a possible D match to TRBD1 (5 bases). CDR3 length: 16 amino acids. The V end lost 0 bases, the J end lost 6 bases, and 17 bases lay between the germline ends. The V gene's germline CDR1 is LGHNT and CDR2 FRNRAP. The CDR3 coding sequence is TGTGCTAGTGGTTTGGTACGAGGATTGGGGGGAGATGGCTACACCTTC. It specifies CASGLVRGLGGDGYTF.

V is TRBV9 and J is TRBJ1-4; a weak D match, TRBD1 (6 bases). The V and J ends lost 7 bases and 0 bases respectively, with 10 bases between them. This CDR3 has 14 amino acids. The germline gives CDR1 SGDLS, CDR2 YYNGEE. For the CDR3, the DNA is TGTGCCAGCTCCGAGGGGGCAACTAATGAAAAACTGTTTTTT. Translating gives CASSEGATNEKLFF.

The CDR3 protein is CASSLGGGGNAASTDTQYF. CDR3 sequence (DNA): TGTGCCAGCAGCCTGGGGGGCGGGGGGAATGCGGCTAGCACAGATACGCAGTATTTT. The chain carries TRBV7-2 and TRBJ2-3; 8 nucleotides line up with TRBD2. The CDR3 is 19 residues long. V gave up 5 bases and J gave up 0 bases; unmatched junction bases: 16. CDR1 is SGHTA, CDR2 FQGNSA, per germline.

The chain combines TRBV30 with TRBJ1-5, with TRBD1 as a possible D gene (6 bases). The ends were cut back, 0 bases at V and 4 bases at J, with 10 bases in the middle. The germline V gene has CDR1 GTSNPN and CDR2 SVGIG (reference sequence). The CDR3 totals 14 residues. CDR3 sequence: CAWSVLGQNQPQHF. The CDR3 DNA sequence: TGTGCCTGGAGTGTACTAGGACAGAATCAGCCCCAGCATTTT.

This chain joins TRBV28 and TRBJ2-1, with 9 bases identical to TRBD2. The V segment lost 5 bases and the J segment 5 bases; nucleotides outside the gene matches: 10. Germline V gene data show CDR1 as MDHEN and CDR2 as SYDVKM. The CDR3 runs 16 residues. CDR3 protein: CASSTMTSGNNNEQFF. The CDR3 coding sequence is TGTGCCAGCAGTACCATGACTAGCGGAAACAACAATGAGCAGTTCTTC.

V is TRBV5-1 and J is TRBJ2-7, with 7 positions matching TRBD1. In germline, CDR1 is SGHRS, CDR2 YFSETQ. After removal of 4 bases from V and 3 bases from J, the junction contained 4 bases not matched to a gene. This CDR3 region has 13 residues. The CDR3 spells CASSGGTDYEQYF. For the CDR3, the DNA is TGCGCCAGCAGCGGTGGGACAGACTACGAGCAGTACTTC.

The rearrangement links TRBV6-1 to TRBJ2-5; no clear D gene. The CDR3 is made up of 15 amino acids. Trimming stripped 6 bases from V and 0 bases from J, with 14 bases between. Germline lookup yields CDR1 MNHNS and CDR2 SASEGT. DNA for the CDR3: TGTGCCAGCAGCCTAGTTTTTTGGTACCAAGAGACCCAGTACTTC. This gives the protein CASSLVFWYQETQYF.

The chain is built from TRBV9 and TRBJ2-3; 8 positions agree with TRBD2. Germline CDR1 reads SGDLS; CDR2 reads YYNGEE. V trimming: 2 bases; J trimming: 2 bases; junction bases outside the gene matches: 7. The CDR3 consists of 16 residues. The CDR3 region is CASSVGSGAHTDTQYF. CDR3 sequence (DNA): TGTGCCAGCAGCGTCGGTAGCGGGGCGCACACAGATACGCAGTATTTT.

CDR3 loop: CASSLVGTGTGYEQYF. The CDR3 coding sequence is TGTGCCAGCAGCTTGGTCGGGACAGGGACAGGCTACGAGCAGTACTTC. The chain has TRBV5-6 and TRBJ2-7; 9 bases are shared with TRBD1. V trimming: 0 bases; J trimming: 3 bases; junction bases outside the gene matches: 7. This CDR3 is built from 16 residues. CDR1 is SGHDT and CDR2 is YYEEEE in the germline V gene.